The T cell receptor (beta chain) described here comes from a study of CD8 T cells in ankylosing spondylitis. General study results and limits: In peripheral blood, disease-linked CD8+ clones occurred at relatively low frequencies. One TCR beta motif, made up of under ten highly homologous variants, appeared characteristic of ankylosing spondylitis blood. Some motif variants were previously reported in reactive arthritis synovial fluid and blood.

With regard to this clonotype: The antigen remains unidentified.

Quantitative molecular-barcoded 5'-RACE generated the TCR beta libraries. TCRdb ran MiXCR on the 5' RACE reads and lists one entry per CDR3 protein. Among approximately 540,000 distinct CDR3 sequences listed, 9.5% to 15% were seen once. Material: blood, either unsorted or a sorted T cell fraction (not recorded which). The clonotype was recovered from a male donor with ankylosing spondylitis.

Here the CDR3 reads CSVATGVNEKLFF. The CDR3 DNA reads as TGCAGCGTTGCGACAGGGGTTAATGAAAAACTGTTTTTT. The chain has TRBV29-1 and TRBJ1-4, with TRBD1 identical over 8 bases. V was pared by 4 bases and J by 4 bases, with 2 bases of the junction left unmatched. Germline values: CDR1 SQVTM, CDR2 ANQGSEA. The CDR3 is 13 residues long.